A single sample is the source of the 8 T cell receptor beta chains below, sequenced in a study of T-cell reconstitution after alpha-beta-depleted transplantation in children. Preparation of the TCRbeta library involved a method that used unique molecular identifiers. TCRdb processed the PCR reads anew with MiXCR; each CDR3 protein has one entry. The data hold roughly 500,000 distinct CDR3 sequences, with about 18% observed a single time. The source material was PBMCs from the stem cell graft donor, sampled from the stem cell graft. The receptors shown here come from a human donor who donated a stem cell graft to a child with acute lymphoblastic leukemia.

The chain joins TRBV6-2 or TRBV6-3 to TRBJ2-1; 7 bases match TRBD2. Germline V CDR1 and CDR2: MNHEY, SVGEGT. J was trimmed by 2 bases and V by 6 bases; bases with no gene match: 13. The CDR3 has 17 residues. CDR3 protein: CASSRGLVIITYNEQFF. CDR3 DNA sequence: TGTGCCAGCAGCCGCGGACTAGTGATTATAACCTACAATGAGCAGTTCTTC.

This clonotype showed up many times. This chain connects TRBV29-1 to TRBJ1-2; TRBD1 matches at 11 bases. V dropped 6 bases and J dropped 4; count of bases not matched to a gene: 7. Germline values: CDR1 SQVTM, CDR2 ANQGSEA. The CDR3 is made up of 14 amino acids. The CDR3 DNA follows: TGCAGCGTCCTCGGACAGGGGGCAAGCTATGGCTACACCTTC. This gives the protein CSVLGQGASYGYTF.

The genes are TRBV11-2 and TRBJ1-2, with unresolved D. CDR1 and CDR2 from the germline V gene are SGHAT and FQNNGV. Trimming cost V 2 bases and J 3 bases, with 4 bases left between them. This CDR3 is 12 amino acids long. Written as DNA, the CDR3 is TGTGCCAGCAGCTTAAATGACTATGGCTACACCTTC. Translated, it gives CASSLNDYGYTF.

The chain recombines TRBV15 with TRBJ1-2; tentatively, D is TRBD1 (5 bases). This CDR3 is built from 13 residues. The V gene lost 5 bases and the J gene lost 4 bases, with 11 bases spanning the gap. CDR1 is LNHNV and CDR2 is YYDKDF in the germline V gene (reference sequence). CDR3 amino acids: CATSLDRRYGYTF. DNA for the CDR3: TGTGCCACCAGCCTCGACAGACGCTATGGCTACACCTTC.

The rearrangement joins TRBV6-1 to TRBJ2-1; 11 nucleotides align to TRBD2. CDR1 MNHNS and CDR2 SASEGT come from the germline V gene. The CDR3 consists of 16 residues. Unmatched junction bases numbered 13, after V lost 8 bases and J lost 7 bases. The chain's CDR3 is CASQTELAGVSNEQFF. The DNA for the CDR3 is TGTGCCAGCCAAACCGAACTAGCGGGGGTCTCGAATGAGCAGTTCTTC.

CDR3 DNA sequence: TGTGCCACCAGTGTTACTAGCGAGGGAGAGACCCAGTACTTC. Translation: CATSVTSEGETQYF. The chain joins TRBV24-1 to TRBJ2-5, with 7 bases identical to TRBD2. CDR3 length: 14 amino acids. Losses at the gene ends were 5 bases for V and 4 bases for J; bases not matched to a gene: 6. The germline V gene encodes CDR1 KGHDR and CDR2 SFDVKD.

The rearrangement joins TRBV20-1 to TRBJ1-1; D is possibly TRBD1 (5 bases). In germline, CDR1 is DFQATT, CDR2 SNEGSKA (reference sequence). The V end lost 1 base, the J end lost 5 bases, and 17 bases lay between the germline ends. The CDR3 sequence is 15 residues long. The CDR3 here is CSARGDYGAYTEAFF. The CDR3 nucleotides read TGCAGTGCTAGAGGGGACTACGGCGCGTATACTGAAGCTTTCTTT.

This chain links TRBV7-9 with TRBJ2-1; 10 bases fit TRBD2. Germline CDR1 SEHNR, CDR2 FQNEAQ (reference sequence). The CDR3 has 16 amino acids. The V segment lost 2 bases and the J segment 8 bases; nucleotides outside the gene matches: 9. The CDR3 spells CASSLLAGGPTHEQFF. DNA of the CDR3: TGTGCCAGCAGCTTATTAGCGGGAGGCCCAACGCATGAGCAGTTCTTC.